The entry below gives a single T cell receptor (beta chain) sequence along with its context. Antigen: not known. These data are taken from a study of shared clonotypes between healthy human individuals. Study-level points and caveats: Lower generation probabilities were found for non-shared clonotypes than for those shared by all four donors.

Each subset's genomic DNA was shared equally among a number of immunoSEQ plates. Each PCR replicate from the sorted subsets contained approximately 0.2 ug DNA, which is about 31,000 T cell genomes. Profiled with immunoSEQ multiplex PCR; TCRdb holds only in-frame clones, not every one. The sample carries about 2.3 million clones, 85% to 95% recorded once. Germline assignment: CDR1 SQVTM and CDR2 ANQGSEA. V lost 7 bases and J lost 0; bases outside the gene matches: 7. CDR3 size: 14 residues. The sequenced material came from naive CD4+ T cells from PBMCs. Specified subset: CD45RA+ positively selected. The V call is TRBV29-1, the J call TRBJ2-3, with 7 bases matching TRBD2. The sequence derives from a man aged 18 to 29 in good health. Some clones in this sample may be carry-over from other donors' samples. The CDR3 region is CSAKLARSTDTQYF. CDR3 nucleotides: TGCAGCGCAAAACTAGCGCGAAGCACAGATACGCAGTATTTT.